The T cell receptor (beta chain) described here comes from a study of OX40 agonist ivuxolimab in advanced cancers. Study summary: In this trial design, patients received ivuxolimab intravenously at 0.01 to 10 mg/kg every 2 weeks. The diagnoses of dose-escalation patients were hepatocellular carcinoma, melanoma, renal cell or head and neck cancer.

The assay was immunoSEQ multiplex PCR, and TCRdb's table has in-frame clones only and misses some. In the table there are more than 65,000 clones, 65% to 80% of which are singletons. V was clipped by 1 base and J by 2 bases, with 11 bases between them. The CDR3 has 15 amino acids. CDR1 SGHRS and CDR2 YFSETQ come from the germline V gene. Of note for this clone: Its antigen is as yet unknown.

Study observations and caveats: Some nonresponders additionally presented with little normalized T-cell clonal expansion.

This sequence originates from an adult with an advanced solid tumor such as melanoma, head and neck, liver or kidney cancer. J is TRBJ2-3 and V is TRBV5-1; D remains ambiguous. The sequencing used CD4+ or CD8+ T cells sorted from blood, collected in a trial of the OX40 agonist ivuxolimab. The CDR3 loop reads CASSLTRITTDTQYF. For the CDR3, the DNA is TGCGCCAGCAGCTTGACGCGGATTACCACAGATACGCAGTATTTT. The whole variable domain, filled in from reference TRBV5-1 and TRBJ2-3, reads KAGVTQTPRYLIKTRGQQVTLSCSPISGHRSVSWYQQTPGQGLQFLFEYFSETQRNKGNFPGRFSGRQFSNSRSEMNVSTLELGDSALYLCASSLTRITTDTQYFGPGTRLTVL.